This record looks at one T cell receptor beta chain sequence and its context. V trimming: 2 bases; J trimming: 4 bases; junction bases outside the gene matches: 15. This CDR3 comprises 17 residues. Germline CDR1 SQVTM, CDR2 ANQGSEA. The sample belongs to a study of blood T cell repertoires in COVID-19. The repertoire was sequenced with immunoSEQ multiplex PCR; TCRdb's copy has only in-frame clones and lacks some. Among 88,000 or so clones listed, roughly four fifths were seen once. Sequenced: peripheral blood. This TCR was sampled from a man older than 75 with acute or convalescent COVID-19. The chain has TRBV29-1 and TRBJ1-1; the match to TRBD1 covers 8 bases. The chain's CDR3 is CSVESRGQGIPSTEAFF. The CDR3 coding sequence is TGCAGCGTTGAATCCCGCGGACAGGGCATACCCAGCACTGAAGCTTTCTTT. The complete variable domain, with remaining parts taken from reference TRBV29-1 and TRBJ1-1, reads SAVISQKPSRDICQRGTSLTIQCQVDSQVTMMFWYRQQPGQSLTLIATANQGSEATYESGFVIDKFPISRPNLTFSTLTVSNMSPEDSSIYLCSVESRGQGIPSTEAFFGQGTRLTVV.